This TCR beta chain was sequenced for a study of blood T cell repertoires in COVID-19. About the study: Acute and convalescent COVID-19 samples came from the United States, Italy and Spain. Sources were T cells, B-cell-depleted T cells, or PBMCs; the material itself was cDNA or gDNA.

Comments on this clone: Other nucleotide sequences from this sample produce the same CDR3.

The authors' processing: Reference gene primer amplification yielded estimated nucleated cell counts. Profiling relied on immunoSEQ multiplex PCR, and the TCRdb table lists in-frame clones only, not all of them. For V, J and clone size, that table is used; D and trimming come from the DNA. The profile shows a few hundred thousand clones, around 80% of them singletons. The sequence derives from a woman in her thirties or forties who had recovered from COVID-19. Material: peripheral blood.

The CDR3 is CASSLAGGYNEQFF. The CDR3, as DNA: TGTGCCAGCAGCCTAGCGGGGGGTTACAATGAGCAGTTCTTC. The chain carries TRBV3-1 (or the pseudogene TRBV3-2) and TRBJ2-1, with 10 bases fitting TRBD2. After removal of 4 bases from V and 4 bases from J, the junction contained 1 base not matched to a gene. CDR1 is LGHDT, CDR2 YNNKEL, per germline (reference sequence). CDR3 length equals 14 residues.